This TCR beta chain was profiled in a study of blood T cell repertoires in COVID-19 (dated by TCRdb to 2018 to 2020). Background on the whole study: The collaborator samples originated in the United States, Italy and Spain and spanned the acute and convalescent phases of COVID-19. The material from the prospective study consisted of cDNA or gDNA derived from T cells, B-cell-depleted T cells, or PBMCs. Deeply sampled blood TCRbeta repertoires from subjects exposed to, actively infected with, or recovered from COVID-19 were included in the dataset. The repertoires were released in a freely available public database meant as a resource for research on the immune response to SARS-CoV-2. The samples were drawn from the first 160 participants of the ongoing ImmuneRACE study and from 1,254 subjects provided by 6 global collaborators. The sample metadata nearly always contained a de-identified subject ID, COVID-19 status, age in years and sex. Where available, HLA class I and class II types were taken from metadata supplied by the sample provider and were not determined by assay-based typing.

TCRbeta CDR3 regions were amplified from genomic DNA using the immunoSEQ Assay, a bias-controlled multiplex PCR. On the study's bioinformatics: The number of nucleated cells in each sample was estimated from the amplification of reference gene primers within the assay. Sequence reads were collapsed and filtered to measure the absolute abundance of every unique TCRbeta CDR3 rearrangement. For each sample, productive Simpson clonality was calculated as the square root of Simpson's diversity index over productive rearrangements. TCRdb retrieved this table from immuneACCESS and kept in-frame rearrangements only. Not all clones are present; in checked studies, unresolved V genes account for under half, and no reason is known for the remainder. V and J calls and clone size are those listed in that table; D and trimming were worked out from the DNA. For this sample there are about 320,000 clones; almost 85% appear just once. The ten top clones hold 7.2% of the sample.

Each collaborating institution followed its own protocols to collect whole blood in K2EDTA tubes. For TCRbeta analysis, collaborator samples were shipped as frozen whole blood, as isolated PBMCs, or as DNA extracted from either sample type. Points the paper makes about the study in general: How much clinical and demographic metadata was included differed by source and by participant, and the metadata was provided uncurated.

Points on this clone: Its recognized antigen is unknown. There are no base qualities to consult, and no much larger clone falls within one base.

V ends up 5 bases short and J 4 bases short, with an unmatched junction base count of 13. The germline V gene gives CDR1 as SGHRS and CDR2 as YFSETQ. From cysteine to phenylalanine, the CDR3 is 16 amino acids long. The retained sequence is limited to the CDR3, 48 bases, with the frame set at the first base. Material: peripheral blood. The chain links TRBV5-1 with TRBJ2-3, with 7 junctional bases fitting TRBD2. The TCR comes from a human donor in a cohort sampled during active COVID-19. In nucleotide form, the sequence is TGCGCCAGCAGGTTGCTGTGGACTAGTGTCTCAGATACGCAGTATTTT. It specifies CASRLLWTSVSDTQYF. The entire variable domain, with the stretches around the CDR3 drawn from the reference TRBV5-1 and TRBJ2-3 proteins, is KAGVTQTPRYLIKTRGQQVTLSCSPISGHRSVSWYQQTPGQGLQFLFEYFSETQRNKGNFPGRFSGRQFSNSRSEMNVSTLELGDSALYLCASRLLWTSVSDTQYFGPGTRLTVL.